This T cell receptor beta chain originates from a study of identical twins. General observations from the study: Weaker excess sharing between twins was seen in beta out-of-frame sequences. Without tracking the same donors, conclusions rested on cross-sectional statistical analysis.

For this clonotype: Its matching antigen is unknown.

TCRdb re-analysed the 5' RACE reads in MiXCR, keeping a single row per CDR3 protein. The sample carries 200,000 or so distinct CDR3 sequences, roughly 15% recorded once. The V end was cut by 6 bases, the J end by 5 bases, with 13 bases between. This CDR3 region has 12 residues. Germline-derived CDR1 and CDR2 are DFQATT and SNEGSKA (reference sequence). These sequences were also reported in another study, on T cells expressing NK-cell markers. In that study: HCMV seropositivity marked seven of the eight sequenced donors; one was seronegative. The study found dominant NKG2C+ clonotypes at about 1.0-7.0% of CD8+ T cells in roughly six donors.

The sample was CD8+ T cells sorted from blood. The chain carries TRBV20-1 and TRBJ1-1, with D uncertain. The origin of this receptor is a woman in her late teens or twenties in good health. CDR3 DNA sequence: TGCAGTGCGGAAAGGAGCCCAACTGAAGCTTTCTTT. Translating gives CSAERSPTEAFF.